This record covers a single TCR beta chain. No antigen is known for it. This entry is derived from a study of Ad26.COV2.S vaccination and SARS-CoV-2 variants. Whole-study findings and limits: Once vaccination had occurred, spike-specific CD8+ and CD4+ T cell responses reportedly showed substantial breadth. Individuals receiving vaccine had higher spike-specific TCR breadth than placebo recipients did. There was a possibility that the TCR breadth and depth analyses underestimated total T cell responses.

The method was immunoSEQ multiplex PCR; TCRdb's version includes in-frame clones alone and lacks a portion of them. The sample shows about 350,000 clones, about nine tenths of them seen only once. CDR3 size: 16 residues. CDR1 MDHEN and CDR2 SYDVKM come from the germline V gene. Trimming cost V 5 bases and J 4 bases; bases outside gene matches: 13. Treatment noted: about 20 received Ad26.COV2.S at low or high dose, single or two shots; several received placebo; per-sample allocation not given. Samples came from day 63 after the first vaccine or placebo injection. An Ad26 vector was used to express Wuhan-strain SARS-CoV-2 spike as the vaccine.

The TCR comes from a person aged 18-60 years who received the Ad26.COV2.S COVID-19 vaccine or a placebo. This specimen consisted of peripheral blood, obtained in a trial of Ad26.COV2.S vaccine versus placebo. This chain links TRBV28 with TRBJ2-7, with 8 bases fitting TRBD2. In DNA form, the CDR3 reads TGTGCCAGCAGTGGTGGCGGAGCGGGAGTTTTTTACGAGCAGTACTTC. As protein: CASSGGGAGVFYEQYF.